One TCR beta chain is described in this entry. Which antigen it targets is not known. Within one base of it there is no much larger clone, and no base qualities were kept. The germline V gene sets CDR1 to SNHLY and CDR2 to FYNNEI. Here V drops 6 bases and J drops 2 bases, and the junction holds 6 bases not matched to any gene. The CDR3 measures 15 amino acids from cysteine to phenylalanine. Just CDR3 DNA is preserved here, 45 bases in frame from base 1. Whole blood was collected in K2EDTA tubes by collaborating institutions according to the institutions' own protocols. For TCRbeta analysis, collaborator samples were shipped as frozen whole blood, as isolated PBMCs, or as DNA extracted from either sample type. TCRbeta CDR3 regions were amplified from genomic DNA by means of the immunoSEQ Assay, a bias-controlled multiplex PCR. The authors' pipeline ran thus. Nucleated cell counts per sample were estimated from amplification of reference gene primers within the assay. To quantify the absolute abundance of each unique TCRbeta CDR3 rearrangement, sequence reads were collapsed and filtered. Productive Simpson clonality was computed per sample as the square root of Simpson's diversity index over productive rearrangements. TCRdb took over this immuneACCESS table, retaining in-frame rearrangements with V and J assigned. Such tables are incomplete; in checked studies, under half of the missing clones stem from an unresolved V gene, and the remainder is unexplained. The V and J calls and the clone size are those of that table, but D and trimming were determined from the DNA. The sample data list about 380,000 clones, and around 84% of these were observed just once. Roughly 3.6% of the sample lies in the top ten.

The sample belongs to a study of blood T cell repertoires in COVID-19 (TCRdb year 2020). Concerning the study at large: Collaborator samples came from the United States, Italy and Spain and covered acute and convalescent phases of COVID-19. The material from the prospective study consisted of cDNA or gDNA derived from T cells, B-cell-depleted T cells, or PBMCs. The dataset comprised deeply sampled blood TCRbeta repertoires from subjects exposed to, actively infected with, or recovered from COVID-19. The repertoires were released in a freely available public database meant as a resource for research on the immune response to SARS-CoV-2. Samples were obtained from the ongoing ImmuneRACE study (first 160 participants) and from over a thousand subjects provided by 6 global collaborators. Nearly every sample came with metadata listing a de-identified subject ID, COVID-19 status, age in years and sex. HLA class I and class II types, where available, came from metadata supplied by the sample provider rather than from assay-based typing.

Overall study results and their limits: The quantity of clinical and demographic metadata differed by source and by participant and was supplied without curation.

The V and J segments used are TRBV2 and TRBJ2-2, and 7 bases in between align with TRBD1. Sequencing was carried out using peripheral blood. The sequence was obtained from a woman younger than 35 with acute or convalescent COVID-19. The CDR3 region reads CASRPGTANTGELFF. The nucleotide sequence is given as TGTGCCAGCAGGCCCGGGACAGCCAACACCGGGGAGCTGTTTTTT.